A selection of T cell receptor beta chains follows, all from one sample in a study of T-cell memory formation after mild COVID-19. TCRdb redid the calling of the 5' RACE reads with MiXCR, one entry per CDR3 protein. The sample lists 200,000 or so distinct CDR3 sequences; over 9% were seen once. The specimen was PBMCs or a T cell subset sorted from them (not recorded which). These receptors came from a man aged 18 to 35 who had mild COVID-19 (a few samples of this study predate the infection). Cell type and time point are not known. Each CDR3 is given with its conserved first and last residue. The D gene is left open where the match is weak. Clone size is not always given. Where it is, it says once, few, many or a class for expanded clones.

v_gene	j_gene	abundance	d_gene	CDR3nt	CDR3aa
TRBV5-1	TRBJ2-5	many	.	TGCGCCAGCAGCCCTCTTGAAAGTTTACAAGAGACCCAGTACTTC	CASSPLESLQETQYF
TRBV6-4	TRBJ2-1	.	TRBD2	TGTGCCAGCACAACCATTCGGGGGGATTCGGATGAGCAGTTCTTC	CASTTIRGDSDEQFF
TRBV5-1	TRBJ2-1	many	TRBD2	TGCGCCAGCAGCTCAGGCGGGGGGCCCCCGGTCAATGAGCAGTTCTTC	CASSSGGGPPVNEQFF
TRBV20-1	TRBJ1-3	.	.	TGCAGTGCTAGGTCCGGGACCTTAAGAAACACCATATATTTT	CSARSGTLRNTIYF
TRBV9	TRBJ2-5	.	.	TGTGCCAGCAGCGCCCGACAGGGAGGAGAGACCCAGTACTTC	CASSARQGGETQYF
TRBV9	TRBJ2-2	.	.	TGTGCCAGCAGCGGGCTTGGGGGGCGAACCGGGGAGCTGTTTTTT	CASSGLGGRTGELFF
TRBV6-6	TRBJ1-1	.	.	TGTGCCAGCCAGTGGGATTACACTGAAGCTTTCTTT	CASQWDYTEAFF
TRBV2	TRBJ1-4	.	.	TGTGCCAGCAGGAGGGAGGTGATGGTTGAAAAACTGTTTTTT	CASRREVMVEKLFF
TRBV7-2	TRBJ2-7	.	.	TGTGCCAGCAGCACTCAGGGGAGCTCCTACGAGCAGTACTTC	CASSTQGSSYEQYF
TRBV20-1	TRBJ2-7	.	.	TGCAGTGCTAGAGATGGGGGGGCCCACTACGAGCAGTACTTC	CSARDGGAHYEQYF
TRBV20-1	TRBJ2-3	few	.	TGCAGTGCCGACTACAGTACAGATACGCAGTATTTT	CSADYSTDTQYF
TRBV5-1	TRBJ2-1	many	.	TGCGCCAGCAGCTTGGTATCAGGGAACAATGAGCAGTTCTTC	CASSLVSGNNEQFF
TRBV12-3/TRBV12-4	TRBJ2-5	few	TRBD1	TGTGCCAGCAGTACAGGGGCCGGGGAGACCCAGTACTTC	CASSTGAGETQYF
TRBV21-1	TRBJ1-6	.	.	TGTGCCAGCAGCAAAGTAGCAACGGCGCTTAGAGAAGGGTGCCATTTGGTATCCCTCCACTTT	CASSKVATALREGCHLVSLHF
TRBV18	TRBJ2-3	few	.	TGTGCCAGCGTCTGGCCCGAGGGGGATACGCAGTATTTT	CASVWPEGDTQYF
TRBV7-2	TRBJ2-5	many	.	TGTGCCAGCAGCTTAGCACAGGGATCCGGAGAGACCCAGTACTTC	CASSLAQGSGETQYF
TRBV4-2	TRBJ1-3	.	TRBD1	TGTGCCAGCAGCCAGCCGACAGGGGGTCCTGGAAACACCATATATTTT	CASSQPTGGPGNTIYF
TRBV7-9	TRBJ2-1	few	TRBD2	TGTGCCAGCATCCAAAGCGGGGGGCTAGGGAATGAGCAGTTCTTC	CASIQSGGLGNEQFF
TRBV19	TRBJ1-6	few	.	TGTGCCAGTAGTTCTTGGACAGATGGTTCACCCCTCCACTTT	CASSSWTDGSPLHF
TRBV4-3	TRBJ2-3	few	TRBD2	TGCGCCAGCAGCTCTCGACTAGCGGGGGGCCAGGGTACGCAGTATTTT	CASSSRLAGGQGTQYF
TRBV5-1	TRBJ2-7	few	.	TGCGCCAGCAGATCCTACGGAAAGGGATACGAGCAGTACTTC	CASRSYGKGYEQYF
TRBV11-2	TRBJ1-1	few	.	TGTGCCAGCAGCTTACATGCAGGGACTACTGAAGCTTTCTTT	CASSLHAGTTEAFF
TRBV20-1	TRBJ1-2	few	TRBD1	TGCAGTGCTGGCGACAGGGGAAACTATGGCTACACCTTC	CSAGDRGNYGYTF
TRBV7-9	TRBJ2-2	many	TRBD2	TGTGCCAGCAGCCCCGGACTAGCGGGGGCCATTCTTTCGAACACCGGGGAGCTGTTTTTT	CASSPGLAGAILSNTGELFF
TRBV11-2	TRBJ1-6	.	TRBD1	TGTGCCAGCACCCCGCGGGGACAGGGATATAATTCACCCCTCCACTTT	CASTPRGQGYNSPLHF
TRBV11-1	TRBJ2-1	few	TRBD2	TGTGCCAGCAGCTTAGCAGGAGCGGGGGGCAATGAGCAGTTCTTC	CASSLAGAGGNEQFF
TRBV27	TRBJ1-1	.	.	TGTGCCAGCAGGTACATAAAGAACACTGAAGCTTTCTTT	CASRYIKNTEAFF